The T cell receptor beta chain under discussion was sequenced for a study of blood T cells in healthy people across ages. A second PCR, run for about 6 to 12 cycles, used a sample-barcoded 5' primer plus a J-beta primer mix. TCRdb fed the 5' RACE reads into MiXCR, producing one record per CDR3 protein. This sample has about 1.5 million distinct CDR3 sequences, with 40% to 45% found just once. This clonotype turned up a few times. Caucasian, healthy and from Russia, the donors were aged between about 6 and 90. The V gene lost 7 bases and the J gene lost 3 bases, with 7 bases spanning the gap. This CDR3 comprises 12 residues.

Material for sequencing was blood. The V and J genes are TRBV12-3 or TRBV12-4 and TRBJ1-5; D not resolved. The receptor's source is a woman younger than 30 in good health. In DNA form, the CDR3 reads TGTGCCAGCACAAGGGCCAATCAGCCCCAGCATTTT. Amino acids: CASTRANQPQHF.